The 13 T cell receptor beta chains below come from one sample, sequenced in a study of CD8+ T cells in alopecia areata (dated by TCRdb to 2016 to 2019). The label giving this sample's time point can be read as: 20 to 30 weeks on oral tofacitinib. The meaning of the sample's treatment or condition label: oral pan-JAK inhibitor, 5-10 mg twice daily. Libraries were constructed by the immunoSEQ multiplex PCR assay. To provide template for TCR sequencing, every sample had RNA extracted and reverse transcribed into cDNA. TCRdb stores this immuneACCESS table with in-frame sequences only. Part of the clones is absent; in the studies checked, under half of the shortfall reflects unresolved V genes, and no reason is known for the rest. The sample includes more than 90,000 clones, with about 60% observed a single time. The top ten hold 9% to 15% of the sample. Material: CD8+ T cells sorted from blood, obtained at week 24, from a patient treated with tofacitinib. The source is a human donor with alopecia areata.

J is TRBJ1-1 and V is TRBV5-1; D is perhaps TRBD1 (6 bases). The CDR3 is 12 residues long. Germline V gives CDR1 SGHRS, CDR2 YFSETQ. V lost 2 bases and J lost 8, with 10 bases in between. The chain's CDR3 is CASSLSGAEAFF. In nucleotides, the CDR3 is TGCGCCAGCAGCTTATCAGGGGCCGAAGCTTTCTTT.

V is TRBV7-9 and J is TRBJ1-1; 7 nucleotides match TRBD1. Germline V lookup: CDR1 SEHNR, CDR2 FQNEAQ (reference sequence). Trimming at V came to 0 bases and at J to 0 bases, leaving 10 bases not matched to a gene. CDR3 length equals 18 residues. CDR3 region: CASSLALMGQLMNTEAFF. In nucleotides, the CDR3 is TGTGCCAGCAGCTTAGCGCTAATGGGACAGCTTATGAACACTGAAGCTTTCTTT.

On this clone: It may be a read error: a sequence one base away is much more abundant. For the CDR3, the DNA is TGTGCCAGCAGTGGGGACAGCTACAATGAGCAGTTCTTC. It encodes CASSGDSYNEQFF. V and J are TRBV6-6 and TRBJ2-1, with 7 bases matching TRBD1. The CDR3 is 13 amino acids. With V trimmed by 5 bases and J by 3 bases, 1 base remained unmatched. Germline CDR1 and CDR2: MNHNY and SVGAGI (reference sequence).

This clone was seen a few times. The chain employs TRBV12-5 and TRBJ2-5, with no clear D. Trimming pared 7 bases from V and 5 bases from J, leaving 11 bases between. CDR1 and CDR2 (germline): LGHNT, FRNRAP. This CDR3 has 12 amino acids. The CDR3 sequence is CASATSRETQYF. The CDR3 DNA follows: TGTGCTAGTGCCACTTCAAGGGAGACCCAGTACTTC.

The chain is built from TRBV7-8 and TRBJ2-5; TRBD2 agrees at 12 bases. CDR1 is SGHVS and CDR2 is FQNEAQ in the germline V gene. The CDR3 sequence is 14 residues long. With 7 bases clipped from V and 4 bases from J, the junction kept 4 bases outside the gene matches. As DNA, the CDR3 is TGTGCCAGCACCCTAGCGGGGGGGCCAGAGACCCAGTACTTC. It codes for CASTLAGGPETQYF.

The rearrangement joins TRBV15 to TRBJ2-3, with a weak D call TRBD2 (5 bases). V lost 4 bases to trimming and J lost 0 bases, with 17 bases between them. Germline assignment: CDR1 LNHNV and CDR2 YYDKDF (reference sequence). The CDR3 is 17 amino acids. This chain's CDR3 is CATSTQEGLASTDTQYF. DNA of the CDR3: TGTGCCACCAGCACACAAGAAGGATTAGCGAGCACAGATACGCAGTATTTT.

A word on this clone: This specimen includes other DNA sequences encoding the same CDR3. The CDR3 sequence: CASSLDGTYEQYF. In DNA, the CDR3 is TGCGCCAGCAGCCTAGACGGGACCTACGAGCAGTACTTC. This rearrangement joins TRBV5-1 to TRBJ2-7; possible D gene TRBD2, 5 bases. The germline V gene encodes CDR1 SGHRS and CDR2 YFSETQ. The CDR3 sequence is 13 residues long. The germline V and J ends were trimmed by 4 bases and 2 bases, with 10 bases remaining between them.

The count of this clone is one. The chain is built from TRBV5-1 and TRBJ2-7, with D hard to call. V lost 0 bases and J lost 3, with 4 bases in between. CDR1 is SGHRS and CDR2 is YFSETQ in the germline V gene. The CDR3 has 12 amino acids. The CDR3 DNA is TGCGCCAGCAGCTTGGAGGACTACGAGCAGTACTTC. It translates to CASSLEDYEQYF. Variable domain in full (rest from reference TRBV5-1 and TRBJ2-7): KAGVTQTPRYLIKTRGQQVTLSCSPISGHRSVSWYQQTPGQGLQFLFEYFSETQRNKGNFPGRFSGRQFSNSRSEMNVSTLELGDSALYLCASSLEDYEQYFGPGTRLTVT.

This clone was detected a few times. This chain uses TRBV2 with TRBJ2-7; D may correspond to TRBD1 or TRBD2 (5 bases each). Germline CDR1 is SNHLY and CDR2 is FYNNEI. The V gene lost 1 base and the J gene lost 4 bases, with 11 bases spanning the gap. The CDR3 spans 14 residues. CDR3 amino acids: CASSEVEGLYEQYF. In DNA, the CDR3 is TGTGCCAGCAGTGAAGTAGAGGGGCTGTACGAGCAGTACTTC.

V gene TRBV27 combines with J gene TRBJ1-5, with a weak D call TRBD1 (5 bases). CDR1 is MNHEY and CDR2 is SMNVEV in the germline V gene (reference sequence). The CDR3 covers 15 residues. V lost 7 bases and J 2 bases, leaving 15 bases between the germline ends. CDR3 DNA: TGTGCCAGCACCCCCGGGGGAGGGGGCAATCAGCCCCAGCATTTT. As protein: CASTPGGGGNQPQHF.

The chain links TRBV7-6 to TRBJ2-5; 7 nucleotides align to TRBD2. This CDR3 has 14 residues. Germline CDR1 reads SGHVS; CDR2 reads FNYEAQ. Trimming removed 0 bases from V and 2 bases from J; junction bases left unmatched: 0. CDR3 DNA: TGTGCCAGCAGCTTAGCGGGGGGGCAAGAGACCCAGTACTTC. It yields the protein CASSLAGGQETQYF.

The J gene is TRBJ1-1, the V gene TRBV7-9, with a weak D call TRBD1 (5 bases). The V and J ends lost 5 bases and 3 bases respectively, with 13 bases between them. The germline CDR1 and CDR2 sequences are SEHNR and FQNEAQ (reference sequence). The CDR3 is made up of 14 amino acids. This CDR3 reads CASSHVVGDTEAFF. Written as DNA, the CDR3 is TGTGCCAGCAGCCACGTCGTAGGGGACACTGAAGCTTTCTTT. The full variable domain, its missing parts supplied by reference TRBV7-9 and TRBJ1-1, is DTGVSQNPRHKITKRGQNVTFRCDPISEHNRLYWYRQTLGQGPEFLTYFQNEAQLEKSRLLSDRFSAERPKGSFSTLEIQRTEQGDSAMYLCASSHVVGDTEAFFGQGTRLTVV.

Worth noting for this clone: The final CDR3 position lacks the conserved phenylalanine or tryptophan, pointing to a likely read error. The J gene is TRBJ2-7, the V gene TRBV6-1; unclear D gene. Germline V CDR1 and CDR2: MNHNS, SASEGT. The CDR3 is 14 residues long. The V gene lost 6 bases and the J gene lost 6 bases, with 18 bases spanning the gap. The DNA of the CDR3 is TGTGCCAGCAGGCAGATCAATGGCAGATTCGAGCAGTACCTC. This translates into CASRQINGRFEQYL.